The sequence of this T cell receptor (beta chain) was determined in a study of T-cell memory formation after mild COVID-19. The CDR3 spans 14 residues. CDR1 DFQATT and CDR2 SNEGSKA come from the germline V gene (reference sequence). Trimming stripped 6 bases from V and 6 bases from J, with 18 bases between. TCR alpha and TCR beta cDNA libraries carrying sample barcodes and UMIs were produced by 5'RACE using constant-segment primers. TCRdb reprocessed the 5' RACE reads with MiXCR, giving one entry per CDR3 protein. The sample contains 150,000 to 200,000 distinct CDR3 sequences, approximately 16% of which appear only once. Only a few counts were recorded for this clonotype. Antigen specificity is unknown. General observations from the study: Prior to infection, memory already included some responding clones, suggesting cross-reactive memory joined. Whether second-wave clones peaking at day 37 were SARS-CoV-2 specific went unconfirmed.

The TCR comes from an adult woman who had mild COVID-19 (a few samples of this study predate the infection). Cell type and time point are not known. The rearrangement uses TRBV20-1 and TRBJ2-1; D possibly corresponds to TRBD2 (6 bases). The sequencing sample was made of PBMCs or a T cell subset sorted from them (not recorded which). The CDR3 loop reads CSAPPVGLGNEQFF. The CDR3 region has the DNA TGCAGTGCACCGCCGGTGGGACTGGGCAATGAGCAGTTCTTC.